This TCR beta chain was sequenced in a study of cytomegalovirus exposure and HLA in healthy donors. Turning to this clone: What it binds is not known.

In germline, CDR1 is SQVTM, CDR2 ANQGSEA. Trimming removed 6 bases from V and 5 bases from J; junction bases left unmatched: 11. The CDR3 has 14 residues. Study findings and constraints: Looking again later, the authors saw that most CMV-associated TCR beta chains seemed HLA-restricted. Later analysis showed TCR association rates varying by HLA locus, highest for DRB1 and lowest for HLA-C. TCR beta V- and J-gene trimming, according to a later analysis, was linked to a missense DCLRE1C variant. The listing of 150 to 200 TCR beta chains classed them as cytomegalovirus-associated.

It was with 60 Vbeta and 13 Jbeta primers that the PCR ran. Produced via immunoSEQ multiplex PCR; TCRdb's table is partial and in-frame only. The table lists about 120,000 clones, about three quarters of them singletons. Sequencing used PBMCs. The chain joins TRBV29-1 to TRBJ2-3, with 7 bases aligning to TRBD1. This receptor was identified in a woman aged 40 to 50 in good health and CMV-seropositive. The CDR3, as DNA: TGCAGCGTCGGACAGACAGGGCAAGGAGATACGCAGTATTTT. Protein: CSVGQTGQGDTQYF.